A single sample is the source of the 24 T cell receptor beta chains below, sequenced in a study of regulatory and conventional T cells in RAG deficiency. Sequencing used immunoSEQ multiplex PCR; TCRdb keeps in-frame clones, though not all of them. The sample yields 9,000 to 9,500 clones, about 90% seen once. Regulatory T cells were sorted from blood as CD4+ CD25-high CD127-low cells. The data were also submitted as part of a second study, on regulatory T cells. That study reports: Amplification used 52 TRBV primers and 13 TRBJ primers.

Input material: Tregs sorted from blood. These receptors all stem from a human donor in good health.

The rearrangement joins TRBV7-9 to TRBJ2-7, with TRBD2 matching 11 bases. Germline loops: CDR1 SEHNR, CDR2 FQNEAQ (reference sequence). The CDR3 runs to 16 residues. J was trimmed by 5 bases and V by 6 bases; bases with no gene match: 12. CDR3 region: CASRPTGTSGRNEQYF. Written as DNA, the CDR3 is TGTGCCAGCAGGCCAACCGGGACTAGCGGCCGGAACGAGCAGTACTTC.

The chain carries TRBV7-3 and TRBJ2-1; TRBD2 matches 8 bases. This CDR3 is built from 16 residues. The germline gives CDR1 SGHTA, CDR2 FQGTGA. The ends lost 2 bases at V and 0 bases at J; junction bases unmatched: 3. CDR3 sequence: CASSLLAGGSYNEQFF. The CDR3 DNA sequence: TGTGCCAGCAGCTTACTCGCGGGGGGCTCCTACAATGAGCAGTTCTTC.

The V and J genes are TRBV5-1 and TRBJ2-7; 9 bases align to TRBD2. V trimming: 6 bases; J trimming: 4 bases; junction bases outside the gene matches: 20. Germline V CDR1 and CDR2: SGHRS, YFSETQ. The CDR3 is made up of 18 amino acids. The CDR3 DNA reads TGCGCCAGCACCTCCGGTGCGGGAGGGAACCGATCTCGATACGAGCAGTACTTC. Its translation: CASTSGAGGNRSRYEQYF.

The DNA for the CDR3 is TGTGCCAGCAGCGGGACAGGGAGTGGCTACACCTTC. Translation: CASSGTGSGYTF. The V gene is TRBV2, the J gene TRBJ1-2; 9 nucleotides agree with TRBD1. The length of the CDR3 is 12 residues. V shed 6 bases, J shed 7 bases, and the junction held 3 bases outside the gene matches. Germline V lookup: CDR1 SNHLY, CDR2 FYNNEI. Full variable domain (outside the CDR3, taken from reference TRBV2 and TRBJ1-2): EPEVTQTPSHQVTQMGQEVILRCVPISNHLYFYWYRQILGQKVEFLVSFYNNEISEKSEIFDDQFSVERPDGSNFTLKIRSTKLEDSAMYFCASSGTGSGYTFGSGTRLTVV.

In DNA form, the CDR3 reads TGTGCCAGTACCAACCGGGACGGCTACGAGCAGTACTTC. It encodes CASTNRDGYEQYF. The chain couples TRBV19 to TRBJ2-7, with D perhaps assigned TRBD1 or TRBD2 (5 bases each). CDR1 is LNHDA and CDR2 is SQIVND in the germline V gene (reference sequence). This CDR3 is 13 amino acids long. V lost 7 bases, J lost 3 bases, and 13 bases lay in between. The full variable domain, its missing parts supplied by reference TRBV19 and TRBJ2-7, is DGGITQSPKYLFRKEGQNVTLSCEQNLNHDAMYWYRQDPGQGLRLIYYSQIVNDFQKGDIAEGYSVSREKKESFPLTVTSAQKNPTAFYLCASTNRDGYEQYFGPGTRLTVT.

The chain has TRBV11-2 and TRBJ2-2; TRBD2 matches at 9 bases. Germline assignment: CDR1 SGHAT and CDR2 FQNNGV. The junction had 0 bases not matched to a gene; V was cut back by 3 bases and J by 1 base. The CDR3 spans 15 residues. CDR3 DNA sequence: TGTGCCAGCAGCTTTAGCGGGGGGAACACCGGGGAGCTGTTTTTT. Its protein product is CASSFSGGNTGELFF. Drawing the rest from reference TRBV11-2 and TRBJ2-2, the complete variable domain is EAGVAQSPRYKIIEKRQSVAFWCNPISGHATLYWYQQILGQGPKLLIQFQNNGVVDDSQLPKDRFSAERLKGVDSTLKIQPAKLEDSAVYLCASSFSGGNTGELFFGEGSRLTVL.

The gene calls are TRBV7-9 and TRBJ1-1, with 10 bases fitting TRBD1. The CDR3 sequence is 14 residues long. The V segment lost 2 bases and the J segment 5 bases; nucleotides outside the gene matches: 2. Germline assignment: CDR1 SEHNR and CDR2 FQNEAQ (reference sequence). The CDR3 nucleotides are TGTGCCAGCAGCTTACCGGACAGGGGGACTGAAGCTTTCTTT. It yields the protein CASSLPDRGTEAFF.

This clone was seen only a few times. The V call is TRBV18, the J call TRBJ2-2; D not resolved. Per the germline V gene, CDR1 is KGHSH and CDR2 is LQKENI. The V and J ends lost 4 bases and 0 bases respectively, with 9 bases between them. The CDR3 totals 15 residues. CDR3 in DNA: TGTGCCAGCTCACGAGACGCCCCGAACACCGGGGAGCTGTTTTTT. It specifies CASSRDAPNTGELFF.

The count of this clone is one. The rearrangement links TRBV5-1 to TRBJ1-1; 7 bases are a match to TRBD1. V lost 2 bases to trimming and J lost 1 base; unmatched junction nucleotides: 2. CDR1 is SGHRS and CDR2 is YFSETQ in the germline V gene. This CDR3 comprises 14 residues. CDR3 coding DNA: TGCGCCAGCAGCTTTCAGGGGGGGAACACTGAAGCTTTCTTT. It yields the protein CASSFQGGNTEAFF.

The DNA of the CDR3 is TGTGCCAGCAACTTTGGGACGAGAGCTAACTATGGCTACACCTTC. Its protein is CASNFGTRANYGYTF. This rearrangement joins TRBV5-4 to TRBJ1-2; tentative D call: TRBD1 (5 bases). The ends were cut back, 6 bases at V and 0 bases at J, with 15 bases in the middle. Germline V gene sequence: CDR1 SGHNT, CDR2 YYREEE (reference sequence). The CDR3 runs to 15 residues.

This rearrangement joins TRBV19 to TRBJ1-6; 7 nucleotides agree with TRBD1. The CDR3 sequence is 13 residues long. J was trimmed by 5 bases and V by 10 bases; bases with no gene match: 5. CDR1 LNHDA and CDR2 SQIVND come from the germline V gene (reference sequence). The CDR3 is CATRQGHNSPLHF. CDR3 nucleotides: TGTGCCACCAGACAGGGACATAATTCACCCCTCCACTTT.

Here the CDR3 DNA reads TGCGCCAGCAGTGAGATAGCGGGAGATACGCAGTATTTT. Translated: CASSEIAGDTQYF. The chain combines TRBV10-1 with TRBJ2-3; TRBD2 matches 7 bases. V dropped 2 bases and J dropped 5; count of bases not matched to a gene: 1. The CDR3 length is 13 residues. Germline V gene data show CDR1 as WNHNN and CDR2 as SYGVQD (reference sequence).

The chain employs TRBV7-9 and TRBJ1-1; TRBD1 aligns across 8 bases. In germline, CDR1 is SEHNR, CDR2 FQNEAQ (reference sequence). The CDR3 runs to 15 residues. The ends lost 0 bases at V and 3 bases at J; junction bases unmatched: 3. The CDR3 coding sequence is TGTGCCAGCAGCTTAGCCGGACAGGGCTACACTGAAGCTTTCTTT. Translation gives CASSLAGQGYTEAFF.

The chain carries TRBV2 and TRBJ1-5; tentatively, D is TRBD1 (5 bases). The CDR3 contains 16 residues. Germline lookup yields CDR1 SNHLY and CDR2 FYNNEI. Trimming removed 7 bases at V and 1 base at J, with 17 bases between. The CDR3 reads CASKLRETTSNQPQHF. CDR3 nucleotide sequence: TGTGCCAGCAAACTCAGGGAAACTACAAGCAATCAGCCCCAGCATTTT.

The J gene is TRBJ2-6, the V gene TRBV19, with D perhaps TRBD1 or TRBD2 (5 bases each). The CDR3 is 16 residues long. Trimming stripped 5 bases from V and 0 bases from J, with 11 bases between. Per the germline V gene, CDR1 is LNHDA and CDR2 is SQIVND (reference sequence). CDR3 sequence: CASSEGRISGANVLTF. CDR3 coding DNA: TGTGCCAGTAGTGAGGGACGGATCTCTGGGGCCAACGTCCTGACTTTC.

The chain carries TRBV7-6 and TRBJ1-2; tentative D call: TRBD1 (5 bases). The CDR3 totals 15 residues. V lost 1 base, J lost 5 bases, and 14 bases lay in between. The germline V gene has CDR1 SGHVS and CDR2 FNYEAQ. The CDR3 region is CASSLDPDGTYGYTF. DNA of the CDR3: TGTGCCAGCAGCTTAGACCCCGACGGGACGTATGGCTACACCTTC.

CDR3 residues: CSVRRLAGGISTDTQYF. The DNA for the CDR3 is TGCAGCGTTCGTAGACTAGCGGGGGGGATTAGCACAGATACGCAGTATTTT. The chain uses TRBV29-1 and TRBJ2-3, with 14 bases lining up with TRBD2. CDR1 is SQVTM and CDR2 is ANQGSEA in the germline V gene. The CDR3 length is 17 residues. Losses at the gene ends were 5 bases for V and 0 bases for J; bases not matched to a gene: 7.

The chain has TRBV28 and TRBJ1-2; D is perhaps TRBD1 (5 bases). This CDR3 is 13 amino acids long. Germline CDR1 MDHEN, CDR2 SYDVKM. Trimming left V 6 bases short and J 8 bases short, with 16 bases between. The CDR3 here is CASSRGTTRGYTF. The CDR3 nucleotides are TGTGCCAGCAGCCGAGGGACCACGAGGGGCTACACCTTC.

The J gene is TRBJ2-1, the V gene TRBV11-3, with unresolved D. The CDR3 extends over 13 amino acids. The germline V and J ends were trimmed by 3 bases and 6 bases, with 9 bases remaining between them. Germline V gene data show CDR1 as SGHNT and CDR2 as YENEEA. The CDR3 DNA reads as TGTGCCAGCAGCTTGTCTGAGATCAATGAGCAGTTCTTC. Its protein product is CASSLSEINEQFF.

The J gene is TRBJ1-5, the V gene TRBV7-2; perhaps TRBD1 as D (5 bases). Trimming cost V 5 bases and J 2 bases, with 16 bases left between them. The germline CDR1 and CDR2 sequences are SGHTA and FQGNSA. The CDR3 runs to 16 residues. In DNA, the CDR3 is TGTGCCAGCAGCCGTTTCGGGGCTGGGGGCAATCAGCCCCAGCATTTT. Protein sequence: CASSRFGAGGNQPQHF.

The chain combines TRBV7-9 with TRBJ1-1; TRBD1 matches 7 bases. This CDR3 is built from 17 residues. With V trimmed by 4 bases and J by 2 bases, 13 bases remained unmatched. The germline V gene has CDR1 SEHNR and CDR2 FQNEAQ (reference sequence). The DNA for the CDR3 is TGTGCCAGCAGCTCGGATTTCGCAGGGGGAATTAACACTGAAGCTTTCTTT. It is translated as CASSSDFAGGINTEAFF.

In the case of this clone: The same CDR3 is also encoded by other DNA sequences in this sample. The CDR3: CAISEGGKQETQYF. Written as DNA, the CDR3 is TGTGCCATCAGTGAAGGAGGCAAGCAAGAGACCCAGTACTTC. The gene calls are TRBV10-3 and TRBJ2-5, with D tentatively TRBD2 (5 bases). Trimming removed 3 bases from V and 2 bases from J, with 10 bases in between. The CDR3 sequence is 14 residues long. Germline loops: CDR1 ENHRY, CDR2 SYGVKD.

This chain connects TRBV19 to TRBJ1-5; D call uncertain. In germline, CDR1 is LNHDA, CDR2 SQIVND (reference sequence). This CDR3 comprises 15 residues. Between the trimmed V and J ends, which lost 6 bases and 3 bases, there was a span of 15 bases. The CDR3 nucleotides read TGTGCCAGTAGCCCGAGCCTCCACCCCAATCAGCCCCAGCATTTT. As protein: CASSPSLHPNQPQHF.

This sequence joins TRBV2 and TRBJ2-7, with D possibly being TRBD2 (7 bases). CDR3 size: 18 residues. The germline V gene encodes CDR1 SNHLY and CDR2 FYNNEI. Trimming pared 4 bases from V and 6 bases from J, leaving 28 bases between. In DNA, the CDR3 is TGTGCCAGCAGTGTAAGTAGGGGGGGCCTCCCGACACTTGGCGAGCAGTACTTC. As protein: CASSVSRGGLPTLGEQYF.